This T cell receptor beta chain came from a study of cytomegalovirus exposure and HLA in healthy donors. There were likely unrecorded immune exposures, though donors were nominally healthy when sampled. The PCR used 60 Vbeta and 13 Jbeta primers. The assay was immunoSEQ multiplex PCR, and TCRdb's table has in-frame clones only and misses some. This sample has about 64,000 clones, with 75% to 80% found just once. This CDR3 contains 13 residues. Germline V lookup: CDR1 SQVTM, CDR2 ANQGSEA. V was trimmed by 5 bases and J by 6 bases, leaving 15 bases between them. On this clone itself: Its target is not known.

General study results and limits: The study carried out a later analysis of TCR beta sequences. It associated 15,000 to 20,000 of them with specific HLA alleles at a false discovery rate of 0.05. It was reportedly the case that the classifier diagnosed cytomegalovirus status with high specificity and sensitivity.

Sequenced: PBMCs. The chain couples TRBV29-1 to TRBJ2-3; D might be TRBD2 (5 bases). The sequence was obtained from a young man in good health and CMV-seropositive. CDR3 protein: CSVPGMGSDTQYF. Here the CDR3 DNA reads TGCAGCGTTCCCGGGATGGGTAGTGATACGCAGTATTTT.